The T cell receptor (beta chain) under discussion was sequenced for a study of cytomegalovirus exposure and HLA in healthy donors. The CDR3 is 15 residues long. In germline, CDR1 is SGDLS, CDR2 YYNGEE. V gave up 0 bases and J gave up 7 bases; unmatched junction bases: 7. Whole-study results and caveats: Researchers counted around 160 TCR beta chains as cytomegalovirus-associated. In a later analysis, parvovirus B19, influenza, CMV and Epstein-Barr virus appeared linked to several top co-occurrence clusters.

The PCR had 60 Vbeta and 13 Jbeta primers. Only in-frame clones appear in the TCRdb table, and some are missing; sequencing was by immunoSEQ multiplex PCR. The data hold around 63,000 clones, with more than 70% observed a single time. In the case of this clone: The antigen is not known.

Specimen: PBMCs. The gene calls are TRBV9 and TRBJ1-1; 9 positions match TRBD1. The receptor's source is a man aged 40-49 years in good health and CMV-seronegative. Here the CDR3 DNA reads TGTGCCAGCAGCGTAGCCGGGACAGGGATGGGTGAAGCTTTCTTT. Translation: CASSVAGTGMGEAFF.